This TCR beta chain was identified in a study of T cell changes during pregnancy in multiple sclerosis. Per the germline V gene, CDR1 is LNHDA and CDR2 is SQIVND (reference sequence). The CDR3 sequence is 16 residues long. The trim removed 0 bases at V and 7 bases at J, leaving 4 bases unmatched. Sequenced by immunoSEQ multiplex PCR; TCRdb stores in-frame clones only, minus some. The sample holds around 37,000 clones, 88% seen once. This chain links TRBV19 with TRBJ2-2, with TRBD2 identical over 11 bases. The TCR comes from a female donor with multiple sclerosis, enrolled in a pregnancy study. The source was CD8+ T cells from peripheral blood mononuclear cells, collected in the third trimester of pregnancy. This CDR3 is CASSIESSGGRGELFF. The CDR3 nucleotides read TGTGCCAGTAGTATAGAGTCTAGCGGGGGGCGCGGGGAGCTGTTTTTT.